These 18 T cell receptor beta chains were sequenced from one sample in a study of STAT3 mutations in large granular lymphocyte leukemia. Overall study findings and caveats: In T-cell large granular lymphocyte leukemia, about half of patients showed multiple immunodominant subclonotypes.

Repertoires were generated with immunoSEQ multiplex PCR, while TCRdb's copy carries only in-frame clones and drops some. The table lists some 30,000 clones, more than 60% of them singletons. Their antigens are not known. Material: peripheral blood mononuclear cells. These receptors were obtained from a woman aged 50 to 60 with T-cell large granular lymphocyte leukemia. Some clones in this sample may be carry-over from other donors' samples.

This chain connects TRBV30 to TRBJ1-4; TRBD1 aligns across 8 bases. CDR3 length: 16 amino acids. Germline CDR1 GTSNPN, CDR2 SVGIG (reference sequence). J was trimmed by 2 bases and V by 0 bases; bases with no gene match: 5. In nucleotides, the CDR3 is TGTGCCTGGAGTGTAACCAGGGGGCGTACTAATGAAAAACTGTTTTTT. This codes for CAWSVTRGRTNEKLFF.

The chain uses TRBV7-9 and TRBJ2-7, with D unresolved. V was shortened by 1 base and J by 2 bases, with 9 bases between the two germline ends. CDR3 size: 14 residues. Germline V gene lookup returns CDR1 SEHNR and CDR2 FQNEAQ (reference sequence). Written as DNA, the CDR3 is TGTGCCAGCAGCTTAGGAAAGGGTGCCTACGAGCAGTACTTC. Its translation is CASSLGKGAYEQYF.

J is TRBJ2-7 and V is TRBV29-1, with 9 bases matching TRBD2. The length of the CDR3 is 14 residues. Trimming cost V 6 bases and J 3 bases; bases outside gene matches: 9. Germline V lookup: CDR1 SQVTM, CDR2 ANQGSEA. CDR3 loop: CSVSLAGAYYEQYF. CDR3 bases: TGCAGCGTATCATTAGCGGGAGCCTACTACGAGCAGTACTTC.

The chain combines TRBV4-1 with TRBJ1-1, with TRBD1 as a possible D gene (6 bases). Germline V gene sequence: CDR1 MGHRA, CDR2 YSYEKL. CDR3 length: 13 residues. Trimming pared 5 bases from V and 4 bases from J, leaving 11 bases between. CDR3 coding DNA: TGCGCCAGCAGCAGGGGAGGGGGCACTGAAGCTTTCTTT. Amino acids: CASSRGGGTEAFF.

This clone was seen a few times. The J gene is TRBJ2-7, the V gene TRBV10-2; 11 bases fit TRBD2. Germline V gives CDR1 WSHSY, CDR2 SAAADI. The ends lost 6 bases at V and 6 bases at J; junction bases unmatched: 7. The CDR3 has 14 amino acids. CDR3 amino acids: CASSAIAGGGEQYF. The CDR3 DNA reads TGCGCCAGCAGCGCTATAGCGGGAGGGGGCGAGCAGTACTTC.

This chain uses TRBV4-3 with TRBJ2-3; D is ambiguous. The CDR3 totals 14 residues. In germline, CDR1 is LGHNA, CDR2 YSLEER. Trimming removed 4 bases from V and 0 bases from J, with 8 bases in between. This CDR3 reads CASSPSISTDTQYF. CDR3 nucleotide sequence: TGCGCCAGCAGCCCCTCGATTAGCACAGATACGCAGTATTTT.

This chain uses TRBV12-5 with TRBJ1-5; 9 bases map to TRBD1. The germline V gene encodes CDR1 LGHNT and CDR2 FRNRAP. The CDR3 has 15 amino acids. With 6 bases clipped from V and 3 bases from J, the junction kept 6 bases outside the gene matches. The CDR3 bases are TGTGCTAGTGGACGTACAGGGGGCCCCAATCAGCCCCAGCATTTT. Its protein product is CASGRTGGPNQPQHF.

The genes are TRBV7-2 and TRBJ2-4; D may be TRBD2 (8 bases). Germline values: CDR1 SGHTA, CDR2 FQGNSA. The CDR3 loop spans 17 amino acids. V lost 1 base to trimming and J lost 4 bases, with 17 bases between them. The DNA of the CDR3 is TGTGCCAGCAGCTTAGACGGGAGGGCCAGGGGGAAAAACATTCAGTACTTC. It specifies CASSLDGRARGKNIQYF.

The chain has TRBV30 and TRBJ2-1, with D perhaps matching TRBD1 or TRBD2 (5 bases each). The length of the CDR3 is 12 residues. Trimming shortened V by 2 bases and J by 15 bases, and 17 bases separated the two germline ends. Germline values: CDR1 GTSNPN, CDR2 SVGIG (reference sequence). This CDR3 reads CAWSPSGTSRFF. CDR3 sequence (DNA): TGTGCCTGGAGTCCTTCGGGGACGAGCCGGTTCTTC.

This chain connects TRBV7-2 to TRBJ2-7, with D perhaps TRBD2 (6 bases). Trimming cost V 5 bases and J 3 bases, with 11 bases left between them. Germline V gene data show CDR1 as SGHTA and CDR2 as FQGNSA. CDR3 length equals 13 residues. The CDR3 DNA is TGTGCCAGCAGCGGCGGGACCAACTACGAGCAGTACTTC. Translating gives CASSGGTNYEQYF.

This chain joins TRBV18 and TRBJ2-3; D is unresolved. The CDR3 extends over 13 amino acids. V lost 6 bases and J lost 2, with 9 bases in between. Germline loops: CDR1 KGHSH, CDR2 LQKENI. The CDR3 DNA is TGTGCCAGCTCTCAAGATCTCACAGATACGCAGTATTTT. This translates into CASSQDLTDTQYF.

The chain links TRBV28 to TRBJ2-7; a weak D match, TRBD2 (7 bases). Germline V gene sequence: CDR1 MDHEN, CDR2 SYDVKM. V dropped 5 bases and J dropped 2 bases, with 19 bases sitting between them. The CDR3 is made up of 16 amino acids. The CDR3 spells CASSIPGGPPPYEQYF. In DNA form, the CDR3 reads TGTGCCAGCAGTATACCCGGGGGGCCCCCCCCCTACGAGCAGTACTTC.

The chain carries TRBV29-1 and TRBJ2-1; tentative D call: TRBD2 (6 bases). Trimming took 6 bases from V and 2 from J, leaving 14 bases between them. Germline assignment: CDR1 SQVTM and CDR2 ANQGSEA. This CDR3 is built from 14 residues. The CDR3 here is CSVAGRGAYNEQFF. The DNA for the CDR3 is TGCAGCGTGGCTGGGCGGGGCGCCTACAATGAGCAGTTCTTC.

The chain couples TRBV4-3 to TRBJ2-1; D gene ambiguous. The V end lost 3 bases, the J end lost 0 bases, and 9 bases lay between the germline ends. CDR1 is LGHNA and CDR2 is YSLEER in the germline V gene. The CDR3 has 15 residues. CDR3 region: CASSHQVASYNEQFF. In DNA form, the CDR3 reads TGCGCCAGCAGCCATCAGGTTGCCTCCTACAATGAGCAGTTCTTC.

This clone was detected once. The rearrangement links TRBV13 to TRBJ2-2, with D unresolved. The germline V gene has CDR1 PRHDT and CDR2 FYEKMQ (reference sequence). The CDR3 runs to 15 residues. The V gene lost 6 bases and the J gene lost 4 bases, with 15 bases spanning the gap. CDR3 coding DNA: TGTGCCAGCAGTCCTGGGGTAGGGTTCACCGGGGAGCTGTTTTTT. Translated: CASSPGVGFTGELFF.

The genes are TRBV28 and TRBJ1-5; TRBD1 might be the D (6 bases). Between the trimmed V and J ends, which lost 5 bases and 9 bases, there was a span of 17 bases. The CDR3 totals 14 residues. CDR1 is MDHEN, CDR2 SYDVKM, per germline. The CDR3 reads CASSPRGGGRPQHF. The CDR3 DNA reads TGTGCCAGCAGTCCAAGGGGGGGAGGTAGGCCCCAGCATTTT.

The chain joins TRBV29-1 to TRBJ2-2; TRBD1 matches 7 bases. Germline-derived CDR1 and CDR2 are SQVTM and ANQGSEA. The V and J ends lost 3 bases and 1 base, in that order; junction bases with no gene match: 8. The CDR3 length is 16 residues. The CDR3 loop reads CSVEGTASQNTGELFF. The CDR3 DNA sequence: TGCAGCGTTGAGGGGACAGCCAGCCAGAACACCGGGGAGCTGTTTTTT.

This chain uses TRBV7-6 with TRBJ1-2; weak D call: TRBD1 (6 bases). CDR3 length equals 14 residues. CDR1 SGHVS and CDR2 FNYEAQ come from the germline V gene. The V gene lost 0 bases and the J gene lost 6 bases, with 11 bases spanning the gap. CDR3 sequence reads: CASSLAGQGNGYTF. The CDR3 bases are TGTGCCAGCAGCTTAGCGGGGCAGGGGAATGGCTACACCTTC.